This entry concerns a single TCR beta chain. The sample is drawn from a study of blood T cell repertoires in COVID-19. Authors' methods: Reference gene primer amplification in the assay estimated nucleated cell counts. Generated by immunoSEQ multiplex PCR, the TCRdb table keeps only in-frame clones and is missing some. The D gene and trimming were derived from the DNA, and the V and J assignments and clone size from that table. The sample has roughly 440,000 clones, about 87% seen once. Trimming removed 10 bases at V and 0 bases at J, with 9 bases between. The CDR3 runs 12 residues. Germline V gene sequence: CDR1 MNHEY, CDR2 SMNVEV (reference sequence).

This clonotype was obtained from a woman between 50 and 59 years old with COVID-19, enrolled during active disease. The V call is TRBV27, the J call TRBJ1-2; no clear D gene. The specimen was peripheral blood. The CDR3 loop reads CATSTANYGYTF. The CDR3 nucleotides read TGTGCCACCTCTACAGCTAACTATGGCTACACCTTC.